Each of the 23 T cell receptor beta chains below was sequenced from the same sample in a study of cytomegalovirus exposure and HLA in healthy donors. The repertoire was sequenced with immunoSEQ multiplex PCR; TCRdb's copy has only in-frame clones and lacks some. The sample shows 190,000 or so clones, roughly 80% of them seen only once. The sample comprised PBMCs. The receptors stem from a young woman in good health and CMV-seropositive.

In nucleotides, the CDR3 is TGCGCCAGCAGCTCGGACAGGGGAATTGGAAACACCATATATTTT. Residues: CASSSDRGIGNTIYF. The chain carries TRBV5-1 and TRBJ1-3; 9 nucleotides match TRBD1. Germline CDR1 reads SGHRS; CDR2 reads YFSETQ. With 3 bases clipped from V and 3 bases from J, the junction kept 4 bases outside the gene matches. The CDR3 runs to 15 residues.

V usage is TRBV9 and J usage is TRBJ1-6; D perhaps matches TRBD1 (5 bases). CDR3 length: 16 amino acids. Germline V gene sequence: CDR1 SGDLS, CDR2 YYNGEE. Trimming shortened V by 2 bases and J by 7 bases, and 16 bases separated the two germline ends. CDR3 region: CASSVVDIPGNSPLHF. The CDR3 DNA is TGTGCCAGCAGCGTCGTGGACATACCTGGGAATTCACCCCTCCACTTT.

The chain links TRBV7-8 to TRBJ2-1; 10 nucleotides line up with TRBD1. Germline V gene data show CDR1 as SGHVS and CDR2 as FQNEAQ. The CDR3 is 14 amino acids. Unmatched junction bases numbered 8, after V lost 5 bases and J lost 10 bases. The CDR3 nucleotides read TGTGCCAGCAGCCTACACCGGGACAGGGGCGAGCAGTTCTTC. It yields the protein CASSLHRDRGEQFF. Using reference TRBV7-8 and TRBJ2-1 for the parts outside the CDR3, the full variable domain is GAGVSQSPRYKVAKRGQDVALRCDPISGHVSLFWYQQALGQGPEFLTYFQNEAQLDKSGLPSDRFFAERPEGSVSTLKIQRTQQEDSAVYLCASSLHRDRGEQFFGPGTRLTVL.

The genes are TRBV10-3 and TRBJ2-7; 7 nucleotides match TRBD1. V shed 6 bases and J 3 bases; nucleotides not matched to a gene: 5. The length of the CDR3 is 13 residues. Per the germline V gene, CDR1 is ENHRY and CDR2 is SYGVKD. CDR3 nucleotides: TGTGCCATCAGGGGACAGCAATACTACGAGCAGTACTTC. Its protein is CAIRGQQYYEQYF.

The V call is TRBV2, the J call TRBJ1-5, with 7 bases aligning to TRBD1. There are 13 residues in the CDR3. With 8 bases clipped from V and 3 bases from J, the junction kept 4 bases outside the gene matches. CDR1 SNHLY and CDR2 FYNNEI come from the germline V gene. In DNA, the CDR3 is TGTGCCAGCGGGGGACAGATCAATCAGCCCCAGCATTTT. Protein product: CASGGQINQPQHF.

This clone has more than one count but fewer than ten. This chain connects TRBV29-1 to TRBJ2-1, with D perhaps TRBD1 (7 bases). The CDR3 consists of 12 residues. Per the germline V gene, CDR1 is SQVTM and CDR2 is ANQGSEA. The V and J ends lost 7 bases and 7 bases respectively, with 14 bases between them. The CDR3 DNA follows: TGCAGCGCTGCACAGGGGAGGAATGAGCAGTTCTTC. Translated: CSAAQGRNEQFF.

This chain joins TRBV27 and TRBJ2-2, with D maybe TRBD2 (6 bases). The germline gives CDR1 MNHEY, CDR2 SMNVEV (reference sequence). The CDR3 consists of 14 residues. Trimming took off 5 bases at V and 3 bases at J, with 10 bases between the two ends. CDR3 sequence (DNA): TGTGCCAGCAGTGTCCGGGACTACACCGGGGAGCTGTTTTTT. Translation gives CASSVRDYTGELFF.

V usage is TRBV6-1 and J usage is TRBJ2-7, with 7 positions matching TRBD1. The CDR3 loop spans 15 amino acids. With V trimmed by 2 bases and J by 3 bases, 7 bases remained unmatched. Germline V lookup: CDR1 MNHNS, CDR2 SASEGT. The CDR3 here is CASSEPGTALYEQYF. The DNA for the CDR3 is TGTGCCAGCAGTGAACCCGGGACAGCACTCTACGAGCAGTACTTC.

This rearrangement joins TRBV9 to TRBJ1-1; no firm D call. Per the germline V gene, CDR1 is SGDLS and CDR2 is YYNGEE. With 2 bases removed from V and 5 bases from J, the gap between germline ends came to 13 bases. The CDR3 is 14 residues long. The CDR3 here is CASSVSFFGTEAFF. Written as DNA, the CDR3 is TGTGCCAGCAGCGTTAGTTTCTTCGGGACTGAAGCTTTCTTT. The variable domain in full, with the rest retrieved from reference TRBV9 and TRBJ1-1, is DSGVTQTPKHLITATGQRVTLRCSPRSGDLSVYWYQQSLDQGLQFLIQYYNGEERAKGNILERFSAQQFPDLHSELNLSSLELGDSALYFCASSVSFFGTEAFFGQGTRLTVV.

This rearrangement joins TRBV5-4 to TRBJ2-1, with 9 bases aligning to TRBD1. The junction had 5 bases not matched to a gene; V was cut back by 4 bases and J by 3 bases. CDR3 length equals 15 residues. Germline V gives CDR1 SGHNT, CDR2 YYREEE (reference sequence). The CDR3 spells CASSPDRGRYNEQFF. DNA of the CDR3: TGTGCCAGCAGCCCGGACAGGGGACGCTACAATGAGCAGTTCTTC.

The genes are TRBV15 and TRBJ1-4; D possibly corresponds to TRBD1 (6 bases). The CDR3 has 14 residues. Trimming took off 0 bases at V and 8 bases at J, with 10 bases between the two ends. Germline V gene lookup returns CDR1 LNHNV and CDR2 YYDKDF (reference sequence). CDR3 bases: TGTGCCACCAGCAGAGATCGGGACATGGAAAAACTGTTTTTT. Translation gives CATSRDRDMEKLFF.

The chain combines TRBV6-1 with TRBJ2-5, with 7 bases lining up with TRBD2. The J segment lost 4 bases and the V segment lost 10 bases, leaving 6 bases of the junction unmatched. The V gene's germline CDR1 is MNHNS and CDR2 SASEGT. The CDR3 sequence is 12 residues long. CDR3 amino acids: CATLTGGETQYF. The CDR3 DNA reads TGTGCCACCCTAACGGGGGGAGAGACCCAGTACTTC.

The gene calls are TRBV4-3 and TRBJ2-1, with 7 bases aligning to TRBD1. The CDR3 loop spans 13 amino acids. J lost 7 bases, V lost 4 bases, and 4 bases had no gene match. Germline V gives CDR1 LGHNA, CDR2 YSLEER. CDR3 protein: CASSLHRGNEQFF. CDR3 DNA: TGCGCCAGCAGCCTACACAGGGGAAATGAGCAGTTCTTC.

V is TRBV11-2 and J is TRBJ2-3; D might be TRBD2 (6 bases). Trimming took off 2 bases at V and 1 base at J, with 16 bases between the two ends. Germline lookup yields CDR1 SGHAT and CDR2 FQNNGV. The CDR3 extends over 17 amino acids. The CDR3 loop is CASSLYGGARGTDTQYF. The CDR3 bases are TGTGCCAGCAGCTTATATGGCGGGGCCAGGGGCACAGATACGCAGTATTTT. Full variable domain (missing parts from reference TRBV11-2 and TRBJ2-3): EAGVAQSPRYKIIEKRQSVAFWCNPISGHATLYWYQQILGQGPKLLIQFQNNGVVDDSQLPKDRFSAERLKGVDSTLKIQPAKLEDSAVYLCASSLYGGARGTDTQYFGPGTRLTVL.

V usage is TRBV7-9 and J usage is TRBJ2-7; 9 nucleotides match TRBD1. There are 14 residues in the CDR3. Germline trimming cut 4 bases from V and 2 bases from J; bases unmatched to any gene: 3. Germline-derived CDR1 and CDR2 are SEHNR and FQNEAQ (reference sequence). The CDR3 nucleotides read TGTGCCAGCAGCTCCGGGACAGGGACCTACGAGCAGTACTTC. It specifies CASSSGTGTYEQYF.

The rearrangement joins TRBV4-2 to TRBJ2-1; 15 nucleotides match TRBD2. This CDR3 has 16 amino acids. Germline V gives CDR1 LGHNA, CDR2 YNFKEQ. After removal of 1 base from V and 8 bases from J, the junction contained 3 bases not matched to a gene. CDR3 sequence: CASSQGTSGGAYEQFF. CDR3 coding DNA: TGTGCCAGCAGCCAAGGGACTAGCGGGGGGGCCTATGAGCAGTTCTTC.

The chain uses TRBV15 and TRBJ1-2; TRBD1 matches at 7 bases. Per the germline V gene, CDR1 is LNHNV and CDR2 is YYDKDF (reference sequence). V shed 0 bases and J 6 bases; nucleotides not matched to a gene: 4. CDR3 length equals 14 residues. The CDR3 region is CATSRDGDRDGYTF. CDR3 nucleotide sequence: TGTGCCACCAGCAGAGACGGTGACAGGGATGGCTACACCTTC.

The V and J genes are TRBV11-3 and TRBJ1-2; D perhaps matches TRBD1 (5 bases). Germline CDR1 reads SGHNT; CDR2 reads YENEEA. The CDR3 extends over 16 amino acids. V was trimmed by 3 bases and J by 5 bases, leaving 19 bases between them. The CDR3 nucleotides read TGTGCCAGCAGCTTCCCTTTTGGCAGGGCGGTATATGGCTACACCTTC. It yields the protein CASSFPFGRAVYGYTF.

The chain uses TRBV7-9 and TRBJ2-5; the match to TRBD1 covers 8 bases. With V trimmed by 5 bases and J by 5 bases, 16 bases remained unmatched. The CDR3 has 17 amino acids. Germline CDR1 is SEHNR and CDR2 is FQNEAQ (reference sequence). CDR3 nucleotide sequence: TGTGCCAGCAGCCACCCTAACGGGACAGGTTCGGTGGAGACCCAGTACTTC. This sequence encodes CASSHPNGTGSVETQYF.

For the CDR3, the DNA is TGTGCCACCCAGGCCAACTATGGCTACACCTTC. It codes for CATQANYGYTF. The V and J genes are TRBV7-9 and TRBJ1-2; D unclear. This CDR3 is built from 11 residues. Germline loops: CDR1 SEHNR, CDR2 FQNEAQ (reference sequence). Trimming stripped 10 bases from V and 2 bases from J, with 8 bases between.

The chain links TRBV11-3 to TRBJ1-2; maybe TRBD1 (5 bases). This CDR3 contains 15 residues. V was shortened by 1 base and J by 3 bases, with 12 bases between the two germline ends. Germline CDR1 is SGHNT and CDR2 is YENEEA. This CDR3 is CASSLVGAGHYGYTF. The CDR3 DNA sequence: TGTGCCAGCAGCTTAGTCGGTGCAGGGCACTATGGCTACACCTTC.

This clone showed up just a few times. The genes are TRBV4-1 and TRBJ1-4; D call uncertain. CDR1 is MGHRA, CDR2 YSYEKL, per germline. This CDR3 spans 13 amino acids. V was pared by 2 bases and J by 8 bases, with 9 bases between. CDR3 in DNA: TGCGCCAGCAGCCAAACTATTGGGGAAAAACTGTTTTTT. The encoded protein is CASSQTIGEKLFF.

The chain couples TRBV4-1 to TRBJ2-1; D uncertain. Germline values: CDR1 MGHRA, CDR2 YSYEKL. This CDR3 is built from 15 residues. Between the trimmed V and J ends, which lost 3 bases and 4 bases, there was a span of 13 bases. Here the CDR3 reads CASSHLLQAYNEQFF. The CDR3 nucleotides read TGCGCCAGCAGCCATCTCCTGCAAGCTTACAATGAGCAGTTCTTC.